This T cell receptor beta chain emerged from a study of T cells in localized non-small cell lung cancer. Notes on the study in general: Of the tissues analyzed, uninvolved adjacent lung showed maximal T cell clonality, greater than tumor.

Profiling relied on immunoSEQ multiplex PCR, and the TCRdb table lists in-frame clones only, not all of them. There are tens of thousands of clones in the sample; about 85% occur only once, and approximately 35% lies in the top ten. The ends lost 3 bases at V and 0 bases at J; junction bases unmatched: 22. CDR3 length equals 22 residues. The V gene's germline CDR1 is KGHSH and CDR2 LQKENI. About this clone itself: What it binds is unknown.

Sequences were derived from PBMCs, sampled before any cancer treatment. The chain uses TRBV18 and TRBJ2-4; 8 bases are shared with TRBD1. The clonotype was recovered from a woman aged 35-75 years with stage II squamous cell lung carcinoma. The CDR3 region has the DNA TGTGCCAGCTCACCTCAGGTTTGGTCAGGGGGCCGATATTTGATAGCCAAAAACATTCAGTACTTC. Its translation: CASSPQVWSGGRYLIAKNIQYF.